A single sample is the source of the 3 T cell receptor beta chains below, sequenced in a study of OX40 agonist ivuxolimab in advanced cancers. Assay: immunoSEQ multiplex PCR; the TCRdb copy retains only in-frame clones and omits some. The sample includes 77,000 or so clones, 75% to 90% of them seen just once. The material sequenced was CD4+ or CD8+ T cells sorted from blood, taken in a trial of the OX40 agonist ivuxolimab. These receptors were obtained from an adult with an advanced solid tumor such as melanoma, head and neck, liver or kidney cancer.

The J gene is TRBJ2-7, the V gene TRBV18, with TRBD2 matching over 14 bases. The CDR3 covers 18 residues. Germline V lookup: CDR1 KGHSH, CDR2 LQKENI. Losses at the gene ends were 3 bases for V and 2 bases for J; bases not matched to a gene: 9. The CDR3 DNA follows: TGTGCCAGCTCACCGTTACCGACTAGCGGGGGGGTTCCCTACGAGCAGTACTTC. Protein sequence: CASSPLPTSGGVPYEQYF.

The gene calls are TRBV5-5 and TRBJ2-6; 7 bases map to TRBD1. The J segment lost 0 bases and the V segment lost 3 bases, leaving 6 bases of the junction unmatched. Germline loops: CDR1 SGHKS, CDR2 YYEKEE (reference sequence). There are 17 residues in the CDR3. Here the CDR3 DNA reads TGTGCCAGCAGCTCATTTACAGGGGACTCTGGGGCCAACGTCCTGACTTTC. This translates into CASSSFTGDSGANVLTF.

The genes are TRBV27 and TRBJ1-2; D is unresolved. Trimming pared 6 bases from V and 2 bases from J, leaving 10 bases between. Germline V gene sequence: CDR1 MNHEY, CDR2 SMNVEV (reference sequence). The CDR3 runs to 13 residues. CDR3 residues: CASSLAVNYGYTF. The CDR3 DNA reads TGTGCCAGCAGCCTGGCTGTGAACTATGGCTACACCTTC.